The T cell receptor beta chain described here comes from a study of blood T cells in healthy people across ages. Study results and caveats: CMV status of donors was not determined, possibly confounding expanded clonotype changes.

Next came a second PCR, run for about 7 to 12 cycles, which used a sample-barcoded 5' primer along with a J-beta primer mix. TCRdb independently ran MiXCR on the 5' RACE reads; one entry per CDR3 protein. Among roughly 1.7 million distinct CDR3 sequences listed, about 31% were seen once. There are a few counts of this clonotype. The antigen is undetermined. CDR1 MNHEY and CDR2 SVGAGI come from the germline V gene. V lost 4 bases and J lost 0, with 17 bases in between. The CDR3 is made up of 17 amino acids. Sequences were obtained from blood. This rearrangement joins TRBV6-5 to TRBJ2-3, with D possibly matching TRBD1 (5 bases). The origin of this receptor is a woman aged 25-40 years in good health. CDR3 amino acids: CASSSDSADTSTDTQYF. CDR3 sequence (DNA): TGTGCCAGCAGTTCCGACTCGGCGGACACTAGCACAGATACGCAGTATTTT.